These T cell receptor beta chains were read from a single sample in a study of cytomegalovirus exposure and HLA in healthy donors. The method was immunoSEQ multiplex PCR; TCRdb's version includes in-frame clones alone and lacks a portion of them. This sample has roughly 27,000 clones; approximately 62% occur once, and the top ten carry roughly 42%. The sequenced sample consisted of PBMCs. Receptors originate from a male donor in good health and CMV-seropositive. Each CDR3 is given with its conserved first and last residue. The order of the fields is V gene, J gene, clone size, D gene, CDR3 protein, CDR3 DNA. D genes are given only for firm matches. Part of the rows lack a size; the others show once, few, many or a class for expanded clones.

TRBV4-1	TRBJ2-1	.	.	CASSQSSGEQFF	TGCGCCAGCAGCCAATCGAGCGGTGAGCAGTTCTTC
TRBV19	TRBJ2-5	.	TRBD1	CASSPITGTGGKETQYF	TGTGCCAGTAGTCCGATTACCGGGACAGGGGGTAAAGAGACCCAGTACTTC
TRBV5-1	TRBJ2-3	.	TRBD2	CASSPNPSGSQTDTQYF	TGCGCCAGCAGCCCGAACCCTAGCGGGAGTCAAACAGATACGCAGTATTTT
TRBV19	TRBJ2-7	few	TRBD2	CASTTKAGPSYEQYF	TGTGCCAGTACCACTAAAGCGGGACCTTCCTACGAGCAGTACTTC
TRBV7-3	TRBJ1-6	.	TRBD1	CASSLSGGNSPLHF	TGTGCCAGCAGCTTATCAGGGGGCAACTCACCCCTCCACTTT
TRBV7-2	TRBJ1-2	once	.	CASSPAAGSRGYGYTF	TGTGCCAGCAGCCCCGCTGCAGGGTCCAGGGGCTATGGCTACACCTTC
TRBV5-1	TRBJ2-3	.	.	CASSLGEDTQYF	TGCGCCAGCAGCTTGGGAGAGGATACGCAGTATTTT
TRBV7-6	TRBJ1-6	.	.	CASSLAQYNSPLHF	TGTGCCAGCAGCTTAGCACAGTATAATTCACCCCTCCACTTT
TRBV4-1	TRBJ2-7	.	.	CASLGSSLSHEQYF	TGCGCCAGCCTGGGCTCTAGCTTATCCCACGAGCAGTACTTC
TRBV4-1	TRBJ1-2	.	.	CASSHRGDYGYTF	TGCGCCAGCAGCCACCGCGGGGACTATGGCTACACCTTC
TRBV9	TRBJ2-2	.	TRBD1	CASSVGTGGELFF	TGTGCCAGCAGCGTCGGGACAGGCGGGGAGCTGTTTTTT
TRBV5-1	TRBJ2-2	few	.	CASSLEVGGPGELFF	TGCGCCAGCAGCTTGGAGGTCGGAGGGCCCGGGGAGCTGTTTTTT
TRBV5-5	TRBJ2-2	.	TRBD2	CASRYSPGLGAETGELFF	TGTGCCAGCAGATACTCTCCGGGACTAGGGGCAGAGACCGGGGAGCTGTTTTTT
TRBV5-5	TRBJ2-5	few	.	CASSLGVQETQYF	TGTGCCAGCAGCTTAGGAGTACAAGAGACCCAGTACTTC
TRBV28	TRBJ1-5	.	.	CASRRVPGNQPQHF	TGTGCCAGCAGACGGGTGCCGGGCAATCAGCCCCAGCATTTT
TRBV5-1	TRBJ1-3	few	TRBD1	CASSLGTIAGTAGNTIYF	TGCGCCAGCAGCTTGGGGACGATAGCCGGGACAGCCGGAAACACCATATATTTT
TRBV19	TRBJ2-1	few	TRBD2	CASSIIGLAGDNEQFF	TGTGCCAGTAGTATAATCGGTCTAGCGGGGGACAATGAGCAGTTCTTC
TRBV15	TRBJ1-1	once	.	CATSRDTGNTEAFF	TGTGCCACCAGCAGAGACACCGGGAACACTGAAGCTTTCTTT
TRBV7-9	TRBJ1-4	.	.	CASSWTVLNEKLFF	TGTGCCAGCAGCTGGACAGTACTTAATGAAAAACTGTTTTTT
TRBV6-1	TRBJ1-5	once	.	CASTGGLHQPQHF	TGTGCCAGCACGGGGGGCCTTCATCAGCCCCAGCATTTT
TRBV7-8	TRBJ1-5	.	.	CASSLNGGQPQHF	TGTGCCAGCAGCTTAAATGGGGGCCAGCCCCAGCATTTT
TRBV7-3	TRBJ2-1	.	TRBD2	CAGSLITAGDNEQFF	TGTGCCGGCAGCTTAATTACAGCGGGGGACAATGAGCAGTTCTTC
TRBV6-1	TRBJ1-5	once	.	CASRPDSNQPQHF	TGTGCCAGCAGGCCAGATAGCAATCAGCCCCAGCATTTT
TRBV7-8	TRBJ1-2	.	.	CASSLMVPLRSGYTF	TGTGCCAGCAGCTTAATGGTCCCACTTCGGAGTGGCTACACCTTC
TRBV28	TRBJ2-5	.	TRBD2	CASRGDYRWQETQYF	TGTGCCAGCAGGGGGGACTATCGGTGGCAAGAGACCCAGTACTTC
TRBV6-5	TRBJ1-2	.	.	CASSYAQGRSYTF	TGTGCCAGCAGTTACGCCCAGGGTAGGAGCTACACCTTC
TRBV10-3	TRBJ1-2	few	.	CAINLSGGGYTF	TGTGCCATCAATCTATCGGGAGGTGGCTACACCTTC
TRBV30	TRBJ2-7	few	.	CAWDRRGGGQYF	TGTGCCTGGGACCGGAGGGGAGGGGGGCAGTACTTC
TRBV19	TRBJ2-7	.	.	CASSIDGRSSYEQYF	TGTGCCAGTAGTATCGACGGTCGGAGCTCCTACGAGCAGTACTTC
TRBV5-4	TRBJ1-5	.	.	CASSSQGDNQPQHF	TGTGCCAGCAGCTCACAGGGTGACAATCAGCCCCAGCATTTT
TRBV9	TRBJ1-2	.	TRBD1	CASSADRGDYGYTF	TGTGCCAGCAGCGCCGACAGGGGCGACTATGGCTACACCTTC
TRBV5-8	TRBJ1-5	.	.	CASSLNKAGRSNQPQHF	TGTGCCAGCAGCTTAAACAAAGCGGGGCGAAGCAATCAGCCCCAGCATTTT
TRBV5-6	TRBJ1-3	.	TRBD1	CAISGQEGARSSGNTIYF	TGTGCCATCAGCGGGCAGGAGGGGGCCAGAAGCTCTGGAAACACCATATATTTT
TRBV7-3	TRBJ2-7	.	TRBD2	CASSQLAGGPGEQYF	TGTGCCAGCAGCCAACTAGCGGGAGGGCCTGGCGAGCAGTACTTC
TRBV7-3	TRBJ2-6	.	.	CASSLGGTSGANVLTF	TGTGCCAGCAGCTTAGGGGGGACCTCAGGGGCCAACGTCCTGACTTTC
TRBV10-2	TRBJ1-5	.	.	CASSESYGRGRSNQPQHF	TGCGCCAGCAGTGAGTCGTACGGTAGGGGGAGAAGCAATCAGCCCCAGCATTTT
TRBV9	TRBJ2-3	.	TRBD2	CASSPLAGGADTQYF	TGTGCCAGCAGCCCATTAGCGGGAGGGGCAGATACGCAGTATTTT
TRBV28	TRBJ1-5	once	.	CASSLAGQGHQPQHF	TGTGCCAGCAGCCTCGCGGGGCAGGGCCATCAGCCCCAGCATTTT
TRBV28	TRBJ2-6	.	.	CASSLGSSATGANVLTF	TGTGCCAGCAGTTTAGGCAGTTCCGCCACTGGGGCCAACGTCCTGACTTTC
TRBV7-2	TRBJ2-7	.	TRBD2	CASSQPGLSYEQYF	TGTGCCAGCAGCCAACCGGGACTATCATACGAGCAGTACTTC
TRBV1	TRBJ2-5	once	.	CTSSQETAGEETQYF	TGCACCAGCAGCCAAGAAACAGCGGGGGAAGAGACCCAGTACTTC
TRBV5-6	TRBJ2-2	few	TRBD2	CASSRGLARATGELFF	TGTGCCAGCAGCCGCGGACTAGCCAGGGCCACCGGGGAGCTGTTTTTT
TRBV7-6	TRBJ1-4	.	TRBD1	CASSLTGDEKLFF	TGTGCCAGCAGCTTAACAGGGGATGAAAAACTGTTTTTT
TRBV6-5	TRBJ1-1	.	TRBD1	CATGRGTVPFF	TGTGCCACAGGAAGGGGGACAGTCCCTTTCTTT
TRBV5-1	TRBJ1-3	.	.	CASSSATAADTIYF	TGCGCCAGCAGCTCCGCGACAGCCGCAGACACCATATATTTT
TRBV6-1	TRBJ1-5	once	.	CASNTLRDSNQPQHF	TGTGCCAGCAATACCCTCAGGGATAGCAATCAGCCCCAGCATTTT
TRBV28	TRBJ1-5	.	TRBD1	CASSFEGQGAANQPQHF	TGTGCCAGCAGTTTTGAGGGACAGGGGGCCGCCAATCAGCCCCAGCATTTT
TRBV7-3	TRBJ1-1	.	.	CASSSIADTEAFF	TGTGCCAGCAGCTCCATAGCAGACACTGAAGCTTTCTTT
TRBV19	TRBJ1-4	few	.	CASRNLGTTTNEKLFF	TGTGCCAGTAGAAACCTCGGGACAACAACTAATGAAAAACTGTTTTTT
TRBV9	TRBJ1-5	few	TRBD1	CASSGSGQADQPQHF	TGTGCCAGCAGCGGGTCAGGACAGGCGGATCAGCCCCAGCATTTT
TRBV10-3	TRBJ1-4	.	TRBD1	CAIRGQGNEKLFF	TGTGCCATCAGGGGACAGGGCAATGAAAAACTGTTTTTT
TRBV7-9	TRBJ1-2	.	.	CASSRAGNYGYTF	TGTGCCAGCAGCCGGGCAGGGAACTATGGCTACACCTTC
TRBV6-1	TRBJ2-3	.	.	CARRETEGQYF	TGTGCCAGACGTGAAACAGAAGGACAGTATTTT
TRBV5-1	TRBJ2-3	.	TRBD2	CASSRRSGSDTDTQYF	TGCGCCAGCAGCCGGCGGAGCGGGAGTGATACAGATACGCAGTATTTT
TRBV19	TRBJ1-5	few	.	CASISGIQQHF	TGTGCCAGTATTTCCGGGATCCAACAGCATTTT
TRBV2	TRBJ2-1	.	.	CASSEGRYNEQFF	TGTGCCAGCAGTGAGGGGCGCTACAATGAGCAGTTCTTC
TRBV14	TRBJ1-5	.	.	CASSQALTCLRQPQHF	TGTGCCAGCAGCCAAGCCCTGACTTGTCTGAGGCAGCCCCAGCATTTT